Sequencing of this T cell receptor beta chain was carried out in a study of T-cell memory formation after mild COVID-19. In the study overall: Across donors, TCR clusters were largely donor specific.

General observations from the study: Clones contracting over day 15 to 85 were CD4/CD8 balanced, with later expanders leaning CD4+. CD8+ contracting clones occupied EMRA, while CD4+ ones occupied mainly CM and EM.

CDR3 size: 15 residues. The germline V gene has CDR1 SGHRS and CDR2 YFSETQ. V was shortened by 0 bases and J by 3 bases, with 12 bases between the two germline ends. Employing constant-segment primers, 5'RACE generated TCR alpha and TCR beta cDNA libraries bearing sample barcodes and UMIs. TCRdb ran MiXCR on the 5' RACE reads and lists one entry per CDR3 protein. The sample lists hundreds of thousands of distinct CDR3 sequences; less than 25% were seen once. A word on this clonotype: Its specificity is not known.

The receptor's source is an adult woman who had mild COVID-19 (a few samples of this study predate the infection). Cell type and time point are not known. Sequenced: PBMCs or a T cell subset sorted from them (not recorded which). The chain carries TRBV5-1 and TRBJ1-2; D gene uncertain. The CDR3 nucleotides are TGCGCCAGCAGCTTGGGGCATATGGGCGACTATGGCTACACCTTC. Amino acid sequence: CASSLGHMGDYGYTF.